These 3 T cell receptor beta chains originate from one sample sequenced in a study of cytotoxic CD8 clonotypes in ibrutinib-treated CLL (dated by TCRdb to about 2021). Library generation was performed with the immunoSEQ multiplex PCR assay. TCRdb took this table from immuneACCESS and kept in-frame rearrangements with V and J called. Such tables lack part of the clones; where checked against another copy, unresolved V genes explain under half of the gap, and the rest is unexplained. This sample holds 20,000 to 30,000 clones; 65% to 80% were observed only once. Around 44% of the sample lies in the top ten. The sample's time point label is to be understood as: 12 to 13 months on ibrutinib. The input for sequencing was PBMCs, taken after 12 months of ibrutinib treatment. These receptor sequences come from a human donor with chronic lymphocytic leukemia.

This rearrangement joins TRBV6-5 to TRBJ2-2; no reliable D call. Germline CDR1 reads MNHEY; CDR2 reads SVGAGI. This CDR3 comprises 13 residues. V shed 8 bases and J shed 3 bases, with 10 bases lying between them. The CDR3 is CASQDHYTGELFF. In DNA, the CDR3 is TGTGCCAGCCAGGACCATTACACCGGGGAGCTGTTTTTT.

The gene calls are TRBV30 and TRBJ1-2, with D uncertain. The germline V and J ends were trimmed by 1 base and 4 bases, with 4 bases remaining between them. CDR3 length: 11 amino acids. Per germline, CDR1 GTSNPN and CDR2 SVGIG (reference sequence). CDR3 loop: CAWSATYGYTF. The DNA of the CDR3 is TGTGCCTGGAGTGCAACCTATGGCTACACCTTC.

In this sample, this clone turned up a few times. The genes are TRBV7-6 and TRBJ2-7; tentative D call: TRBD2 (7 bases). This CDR3 spans 14 amino acids. Germline CDR1 and CDR2: SGHVS and FNYEAQ. Trimming shortened V by 1 base and J by 6 bases, and 13 bases separated the two germline ends. CDR3 sequence: CASSLEGGGGEQYF. CDR3 nucleotides: TGTGCCAGCAGCTTAGAGGGGGGAGGGGGCGAGCAGTACTTC.